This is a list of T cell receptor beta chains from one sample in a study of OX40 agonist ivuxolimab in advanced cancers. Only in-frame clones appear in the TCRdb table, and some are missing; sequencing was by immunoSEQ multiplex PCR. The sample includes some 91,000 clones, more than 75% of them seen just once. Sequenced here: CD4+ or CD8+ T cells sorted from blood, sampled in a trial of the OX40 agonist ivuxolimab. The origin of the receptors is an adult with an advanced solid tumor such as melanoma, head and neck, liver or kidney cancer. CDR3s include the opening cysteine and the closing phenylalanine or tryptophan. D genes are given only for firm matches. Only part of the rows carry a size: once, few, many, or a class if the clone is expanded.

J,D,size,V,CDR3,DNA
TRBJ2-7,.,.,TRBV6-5,CASANGRGAYEQYF,TGTGCCAGCGCTAACGGTAGAGGGGCCTACGAGCAGTACTTC
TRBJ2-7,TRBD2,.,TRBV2,CASSEEAGGGYEQYF,TGTGCCAGCAGTGAAGAGGCGGGAGGGGGCTACGAGCAGTACTTC
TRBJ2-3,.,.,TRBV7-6,CASSQRGTFSTDTQYF,TGTGCCAGCAGCCAGCGAGGGACTTTTAGCACAGATACGCAGTATTTT
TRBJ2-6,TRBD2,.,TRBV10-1,CAKETSVSSGANVLTF,TGCGCCAAAGAGACTAGCGTCAGCTCTGGGGCCAACGTCCTGACTTTC
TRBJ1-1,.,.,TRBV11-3,CASSLEAGTEAFF,TGTGCCAGCAGCTTAGAGGCGGGGACTGAAGCTTTCTTT
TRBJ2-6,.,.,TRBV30,CAWSVGGAGANVLTF,TGTGCCTGGAGTGTAGGCGGGGCTGGGGCCAACGTCCTGACTTTC
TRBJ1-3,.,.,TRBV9,CASSVFPLAGAGNTIYF,TGTGCCAGCAGCGTATTTCCTCTCGCAGGGGCGGGAAACACCATATATTTT
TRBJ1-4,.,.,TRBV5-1,CASSSKDGATNEKLFF,TGCGCCAGCAGCTCAAAAGACGGAGCAACTAATGAAAAACTGTTTTTT
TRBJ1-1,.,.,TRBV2,CASSDFLEVTEAFF,TGTGCCAGCAGTGACTTTTTAGAGGTCACTGAAGCTTTCTTT
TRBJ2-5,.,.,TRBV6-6,CASSYTEETQYF,TGTGCCAGCAGTTACACCGAAGAGACCCAGTACTTC
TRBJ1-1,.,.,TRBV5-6,CVSSFPAEPRNTEAFF,TGTGTCAGCAGCTTTCCTGCGGAACCTAGGAACACTGAAGCTTTCTTT
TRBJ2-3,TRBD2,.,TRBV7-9,CVPSGLAGTPDTQYF,TGTGTGCCATCAGGGTTAGCGGGAACACCGGATACGCAGTATTTT
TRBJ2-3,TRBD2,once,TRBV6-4,CASSDPSGTWADTQYF,TGTGCCAGCAGTGACCCTAGCGGCACCTGGGCAGATACGCAGTATTTT
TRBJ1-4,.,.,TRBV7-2,CASSSQGAGEKLFF,TGTGCCAGCAGCTCACAAGGGGCCGGTGAAAAACTGTTTTTT
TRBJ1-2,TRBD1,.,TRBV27,CASSLHRGTGYGYTF,TGTGCCAGCAGTCTACACCGCGGGACAGGTTATGGCTACACCTTC
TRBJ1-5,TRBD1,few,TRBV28,CASRTGTDYQPQHF,TGTGCCAGCAGGACAGGGACAGATTATCAGCCCCAGCATTTT
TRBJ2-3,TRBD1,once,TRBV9,CASSGGQGPADTQYF,TGTGCCAGCAGCGGAGGACAGGGTCCCGCAGATACGCAGTATTTT
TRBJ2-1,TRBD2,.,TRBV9,CASSAISGNLAGYNEQFF,TGTGCCAGCAGCGCAATTAGCGGGAACCTTGCGGGGTACAATGAGCAGTTCTTC
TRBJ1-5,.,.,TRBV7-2,CASSLGNRADQPQHF,TGTGCCAGCAGCTTAGGAAACAGGGCCGATCAGCCCCAGCATTTT
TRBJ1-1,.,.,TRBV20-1,CGYDPATEAFF,TGCGGGTACGACCCTGCCACTGAAGCTTTCTTT
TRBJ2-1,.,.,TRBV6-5,CASSYSGGMNYNEQFF,TGTGCCAGCAGTTACTCGGGCGGGATGAATTACAATGAGCAGTTCTTC
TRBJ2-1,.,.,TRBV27,CASRPPSVAYNEQFF,TGTGCCAGCAGACCCCCGAGCGTGGCCTACAATGAGCAGTTCTTC
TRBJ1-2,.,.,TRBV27,CASSATGSAYGYTF,TGTGCCAGCAGTGCCACAGGGTCCGCCTATGGCTACACCTTC
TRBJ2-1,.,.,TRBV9,CASNLSGNDEQFF,TGTGCCAGCAACCTATCAGGGAACGATGAGCAGTTCTTC
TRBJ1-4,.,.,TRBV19,CASSMPGDGSLNEKLFF,TGTGCCAGTAGTATGCCCGGGGACGGAAGCCTTAATGAAAAACTGTTTTTT
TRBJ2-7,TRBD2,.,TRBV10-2,CASSESNLAGYEQYF,TGCGCCAGCAGTGAGTCGAATCTAGCGGGCTACGAGCAGTACTTC
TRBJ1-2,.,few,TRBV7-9,CAGRTEPPGYTF,TGTGCCGGTCGGACGGAGCCTCCTGGCTACACCTTC
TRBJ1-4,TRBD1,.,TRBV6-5,CASSYSRQGWNEKLFF,TGTGCCAGCAGTTACTCCAGACAGGGCTGGAATGAAAAACTGTTTTTT
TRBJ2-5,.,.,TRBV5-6,CASSLVIGDQETQYF,TGTGCCAGCAGCTTGGTTATTGGGGACCAAGAGACCCAGTACTTC
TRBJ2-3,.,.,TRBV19,CASRGSTDTQYF,TGTGCCAGTAGAGGGAGCACAGATACGCAGTATTTT
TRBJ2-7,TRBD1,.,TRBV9,CASTLSDRSAYEQYF,TGTGCCAGCACCTTATCGGACAGGTCCGCCTACGAGCAGTACTTC
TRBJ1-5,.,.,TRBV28,CASSWGGVSNQPQHF,TGTGCCAGCAGTTGGGGAGGGGTGAGCAATCAGCCCCAGCATTTT
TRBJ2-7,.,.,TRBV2,CASSITRGAYEQYF,TGTGCCAGCAGTATAACAAGAGGGGCCTACGAGCAGTACTTC
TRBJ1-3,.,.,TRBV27,CASSPRDLKAIYF,TGTGCCAGCAGTCCGAGAGACCTCAAAGCCATATATTTT
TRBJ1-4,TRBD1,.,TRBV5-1,CASSFSGDRDEKLFF,TGCGCCAGCAGCTTTTCCGGTGACAGGGATGAAAAACTGTTTTTT
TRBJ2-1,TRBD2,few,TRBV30,CAWSLAGAHNEQFF,TGTGCCTGGAGTCTCGCGGGAGCTCATAATGAGCAGTTCTTC
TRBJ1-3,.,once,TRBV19,CASSIRSMGVSGNTIYF,TGTGCCAGTAGTATACGCAGTATGGGCGTCTCTGGAAACACCATATATTTT
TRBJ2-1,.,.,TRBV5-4,CASSLQGYEQFF,TGTGCCAGCAGCTTACAGGGTTATGAGCAGTTCTTC
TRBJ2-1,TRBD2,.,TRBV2,CASAPRGVGEQFF,TGTGCCAGCGCCCCCCGGGGGGTGGGTGAGCAGTTCTTC
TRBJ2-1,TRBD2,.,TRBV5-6,CASSLSREWYNEQFF,TGTGCCAGCAGCTTATCGCGGGAGTGGTACAATGAGCAGTTCTTC
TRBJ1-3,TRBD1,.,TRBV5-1,CASSTNRGRDGNTIYF,TGCGCCAGCAGCACAAACAGGGGGCGCGATGGAAACACCATATATTTT
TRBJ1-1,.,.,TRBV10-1,CASRGSWNTEAFF,TGCGCCAGCAGAGGATCATGGAACACTGAAGCTTTCTTT
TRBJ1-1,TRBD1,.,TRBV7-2,CASSPWTGGNTEAFF,TGTGCCAGCAGCCCTTGGACAGGGGGGAACACTGAAGCTTTCTTT
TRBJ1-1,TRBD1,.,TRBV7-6,CASSLAMGGGRAFF,TGTGCCAGCAGCTTAGCGATGGGAGGGGGCCGAGCTTTCTTT
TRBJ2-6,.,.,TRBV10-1,CASSDPSSGANVLTF,TGCGCCAGCAGTGACCCCAGCTCTGGGGCCAACGTCCTGACTTTC